This T cell receptor (beta chain) was identified during a study of T cells in localized non-small cell lung cancer. Measured with immunoSEQ multiplex PCR; TCRdb has only the in-frame clones, and not every one. There are around 78,000 clones in the sample; 65% to 85% occur only once, and less than 9.5% lies in the top ten. This CDR3 comprises 17 residues. Germline V gene lookup returns CDR1 SGHTA and CDR2 FQGNSA. V lost 2 bases and J 1 base, leaving 18 bases between the germline ends. This chain links TRBV7-2 with TRBJ2-7, with a weak D call TRBD1 (7 bases). This clonotype was obtained from a female donor of 60 years or more with stage I lung adenocarcinoma. Sequencing was performed on peripheral blood, taken before any cancer treatment. CDR3 sequence reads: CASSLKGGGTASYEQYF. In nucleotides, the CDR3 is TGTGCCAGCAGCTTAAAAGGCGGCGGGACAGCATCCTACGAGCAGTACTTC.